This is a list of T cell receptor beta chains from one sample in a study of T cells after yellow fever vaccination. MiXCR, run by TCRdb on the 5' RACE reads, gives a single entry per CDR3 protein. The sample includes fewer than 500,000 distinct CDR3 sequences, 15% to 20% seen only once; the top ten take about 18%. This specimen was PBMCs, taken before the yellow fever booster vaccination. These receptor sequences come from a man in his late teens or twenties who received the YFV17D yellow fever vaccine. Each CDR3 is given with its conserved first and last residue. The D gene is left open where the match is weak. Rows give clone size only sometimes, using once, few, many, or a class for an expanded clone.

>TRBJ2-3|TRBV7-2|NA|NA
TGTGCCAGCAGCGCGCAGCGGACACCCACAGATACGCAGTATTTT
CASSAQRTPTDTQYF
>TRBJ2-1|TRBV2|TRBD2|NA
TGTGCCAGCAGTGTGGATCTAGCGGGTTACAATGAGCAGTTCTTC
CASSVDLAGYNEQFF
>TRBJ1-2|TRBV6-5|NA|few
TGTGCCAGCAGTTACGGCATACTAACGGGAGGCTACACCTTC
CASSYGILTGGYTF
>TRBJ1-2|TRBV7-2|TRBD1|NA
TGTGCCAGCAGTAACAGGGGGAATGACTATGGCTACACCTTC
CASSNRGNDYGYTF
>TRBJ1-1|TRBV5-1|TRBD1|NA
TGCGCCAGCAGCTTACAGGGGGCAGACACTGAAGCTTTCTTT
CASSLQGADTEAFF
>TRBJ2-2|TRBV9|NA|NA
TGTGCCAGCAGCGTAGTGGGGACCGGGGAGCTGTTTTTT
CASSVVGTGELFF
>TRBJ2-3|TRBV5-6|NA|few
TGTGCCAGCAGCTGGGTACGAGGGGCGAAAGGAGATACGCAGTATTTT
CASSWVRGAKGDTQYF
>TRBJ1-2|TRBV12-3/TRBV12-4|NA|few
TGTGCCAGCAGTTTCGGTCCAGCTAATGGCTACACCTTC
CASSFGPANGYTF
>TRBJ1-2|TRBV11-2|NA|few
TGTGCCAGCAGCCCTTACATCGATGGCTACACCTTC
CASSPYIDGYTF
>TRBJ2-1|TRBV20-1|TRBD1|NA
TGCAGTGCTTGCAGACAGGGTACTGAGCAGTTCTTC
CSACRQGTEQFF
>TRBJ2-7|TRBV7-2|NA|NA
TGTGCCAGCAGCCGGTCCCGCGAGCAGTACTTC
CASSRSREQYF
>TRBJ2-3|TRBV4-3|TRBD2|NA
TGCGCCAGCAGCCCCATGGCCAGCGGGGCTGGGGATACGCAGTATTTT
CASSPMASGAGDTQYF
>TRBJ1-4|TRBV5-1|TRBD1|few
TGCGCCAGCGCGTGGGGACAGAATGAAAAACTGTTTTTT
CASAWGQNEKLFF
>TRBJ1-1|TRBV11-2|TRBD1|NA
TGTGCCAGCAGCTCCCCGGGACAGGGGGTTTGGAACACTGAAGCTTTCTTT
CASSSPGQGVWNTEAFF
>TRBJ2-5|TRBV5-1|NA|few
TGCGCCAGCAGCGCCACCTCCCCGGGACCAGAGACCCAGTACTTC
CASSATSPGPETQYF
>TRBJ2-7|TRBV4-2|NA|NA
TGTGCCAGCAGCCAAGGGCCGCCCTACGAGCAGTACTTC
CASSQGPPYEQYF
>TRBJ1-2|TRBV7-2|TRBD1|NA
TGTGCCAGCAGCCCCGACAGGGACCCCTATGGCTACACCTTC
CASSPDRDPYGYTF
>TRBJ1-6|TRBV28|TRBD1|NA
TGTGCCAGCAGTCCCCCCGGACAGGGAAGATCACCCCTCCACTTT
CASSPPGQGRSPLHF
>TRBJ2-1|TRBV7-2|NA|few
TGTGCCAGCTCCTGGGACGGGAGCTCCTACAATGAGCAGTTCTTC
CASSWDGSSYNEQFF
>TRBJ2-2|TRBV29-1|NA|few
TGCAGCGTCGAACGACTAGGGCAGGGCGGGGAGCTGTTTTTT
CSVERLGQGGELFF
>TRBJ2-2|TRBV7-9|NA|NA
TGTGCCAGGACCGGGGACACCGGGGAGCTGTTTTTT
CARTGDTGELFF
>TRBJ2-2|TRBV4-1|NA|NA
TGCGCCAGCAGCCATCCCACAGGGCAGAACACCGGGGAGCTGTTTTTT
CASSHPTGQNTGELFF
>TRBJ2-4|TRBV27|TRBD1|few
TGTGCCAGCAGTCCGTCCCCGGGACAGGTAGCCAAAAACATTCAGTACTTC
CASSPSPGQVAKNIQYF
>TRBJ1-1|TRBV7-9|NA|NA
TGTGCCAGCAGCCACGAGCCCACTGAAGCTTTCTTT
CASSHEPTEAFF
>TRBJ1-1|TRBV4-3|NA|few
TGCGCCAGCAGCCAAGTTGACTCGACGGGGGAAGCTTTCTTT
CASSQVDSTGEAFF
>TRBJ2-3|TRBV4-2|NA|NA
TGTGCCAGCAGCCAAGATGGAGTCAGGGGACTGGGTGGCACAGATACGCAGTATTTT
CASSQDGVRGLGGTDTQYF
>TRBJ2-2|TRBV7-6|NA|few
TGTGCCAGCGGGGAAAGGTCCGGGGAGCTGTTTTTT
CASGERSGELFF
>TRBJ2-7|TRBV5-1|NA|few
TGCGCCAGCAGCGCCCGGACAGAGACCTACGAGCAGTACTTC
CASSARTETYEQYF
>TRBJ2-7|TRBV4-1|NA|few
TGCGCCAGCAGCCAAGTCGGCAGTCCGCACGAGCAGTACTTC
CASSQVGSPHEQYF
>TRBJ2-3|TRBV5-5|TRBD2|few
TGTGCCAGCAGCTGGGGAGGGGCAAGCACAGATACGCAGTATTTT
CASSWGGASTDTQYF
>TRBJ2-1|TRBV3-1|NA|few
TGTGCCAGCAGCCAAGACGTCCAGCGGTACAATGAGCAGTTCTTC
CASSQDVQRYNEQFF
>TRBJ2-2|TRBV20-1|TRBD1|many
TGCAGTGCTCGAACCGGCGGGACAGGGACCGGGGAGCTGTTTTTT
CSARTGGTGTGELFF
>TRBJ2-7|TRBV7-2|NA|NA
TGTGCCAGCGGGCTGGCGGTCGAGCAGTACTTC
CASGLAVEQYF
>TRBJ2-5|TRBV5-4|NA|many
TGTGCCAGCAGCCCACGGGGGTCAGAGACCCAGTACTTC
CASSPRGSETQYF
>TRBJ2-1|TRBV6-2/TRBV6-3|NA|NA
TGTGCCAGCAGTCGCGCCTATACCTCCTACAATGAGCAGTTCTTC
CASSRAYTSYNEQFF
>TRBJ1-4|TRBV7-8|NA|NA
TGTGCCAGCAGCTTAGAGACAGGCCCTAATGAAAAACTGTTTTTT
CASSLETGPNEKLFF
>TRBJ1-1|TRBV11-2|NA|many
TGTGCCAGCAGCTTCCCGGGAGCTGAAGCTTTCTTT
CASSFPGAEAFF
>TRBJ2-5|TRBV27|TRBD2|NA
TGTGCCAGCAGTCCCCTAGCGGGGAGCCTCCAAGAGACCCAGTACTTC
CASSPLAGSLQETQYF
>TRBJ1-3|TRBV12-5|NA|NA
TGTGCTAGTGGTTTCGGGACCCACTCTGGAAACACCATATATTTT
CASGFGTHSGNTIYF
>TRBJ1-2|TRBV7-9|TRBD1|few
TGTGCCAGCAGCTTACGAGGGGGCGAAAACTATGGCTACACCTTC
CASSLRGGENYGYTF
>TRBJ2-5|TRBV10-3|NA|NA
TGTGCCACGAGGGGGGACTCCCAAGAGACCCAGTACTTC
CATRGDSQETQYF
>TRBJ2-3|TRBV24-1|TRBD2|few
TGTGCCACCAGTGACCCTAGCGGGGGACGCACAGATACGCAGTATTTT
CATSDPSGGRTDTQYF
>TRBJ2-2|TRBV7-2|NA|NA
TGTGCCAGCAGCCCCCGACTCGGCGCCGGGGAGCTGTTTTTT
CASSPRLGAGELFF
>TRBJ2-1|TRBV6-2/TRBV6-3|TRBD2|NA
TGTGCCAGCAGTTTATCTAGCGGGGGGGCCAGAGAGCAGTTCTTC
CASSLSSGGAREQFF
>TRBJ2-1|TRBV12-3/TRBV12-4|TRBD2|few
TGTGCCAGCACCTCGGGGGGGCGGAGTGAGCAGTTCTTC
CASTSGGRSEQFF
>TRBJ2-5|TRBV20-1|TRBD2|NA
TGCAGTGCGATCAACCTAGCGGGGGGTACCGCGGCGGAAACCCAGTACTTC
CSAINLAGGTAAETQYF
>TRBJ2-7|TRBV4-2|TRBD2|NA
TGTGCCAGCAGCCAATTGCGTTTGACTAGCACCTACGAGCAGTACTTC
CASSQLRLTSTYEQYF
>TRBJ1-1|TRBV12-3/TRBV12-4|NA|NA
TGTGCCAGCAGGTCAGGTATGTTCTACACTGAAGCTTTCTTT
CASRSGMFYTEAFF
>TRBJ2-1|TRBV10-3|NA|NA
TGTGCCATCAGTGAGTCTGTGACGGATCGATACAATGAGCAGTTCTTC
CAISESVTDRYNEQFF
>TRBJ1-5|TRBV19|TRBD1|NA
TGTGCCAGTAGCTATGACAGGGAGCAGCCCCAGCATTTT
CASSYDREQPQHF
>TRBJ2-7|TRBV29-1|NA|NA
TGCAGGATTCTCGGGGTAACCCAGGGGCGTGTCCCCTACGAGCAGTACTTC
CRILGVTQGRVPYEQYF